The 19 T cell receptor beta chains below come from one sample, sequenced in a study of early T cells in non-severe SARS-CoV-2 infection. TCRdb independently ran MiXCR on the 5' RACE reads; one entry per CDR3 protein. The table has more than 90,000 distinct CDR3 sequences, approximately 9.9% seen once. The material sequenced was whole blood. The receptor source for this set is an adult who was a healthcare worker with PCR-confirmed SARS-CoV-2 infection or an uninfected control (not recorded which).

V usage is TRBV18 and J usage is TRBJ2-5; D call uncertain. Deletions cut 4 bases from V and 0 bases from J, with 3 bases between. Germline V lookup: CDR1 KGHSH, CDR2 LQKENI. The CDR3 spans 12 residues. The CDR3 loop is CASSRNQETQYF. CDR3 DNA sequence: TGTGCCAGCTCACGGAACCAAGAGACCCAGTACTTC.

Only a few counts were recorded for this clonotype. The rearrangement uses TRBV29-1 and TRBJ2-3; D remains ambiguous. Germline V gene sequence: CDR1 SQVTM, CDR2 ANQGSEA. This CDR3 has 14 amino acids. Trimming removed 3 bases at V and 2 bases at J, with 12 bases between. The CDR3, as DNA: TGCAGCGTTGAGATCGTGGGAAACACAGATACGCAGTATTTT. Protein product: CSVEIVGNTDTQYF.

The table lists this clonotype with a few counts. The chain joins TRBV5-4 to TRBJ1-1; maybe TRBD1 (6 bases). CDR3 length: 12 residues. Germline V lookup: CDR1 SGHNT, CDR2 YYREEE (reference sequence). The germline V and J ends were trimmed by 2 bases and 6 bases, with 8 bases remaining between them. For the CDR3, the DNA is TGTGCCAGCAGCTTTGGGGGCGCTGAAGCTTTCTTT. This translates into CASSFGGAEAFF.

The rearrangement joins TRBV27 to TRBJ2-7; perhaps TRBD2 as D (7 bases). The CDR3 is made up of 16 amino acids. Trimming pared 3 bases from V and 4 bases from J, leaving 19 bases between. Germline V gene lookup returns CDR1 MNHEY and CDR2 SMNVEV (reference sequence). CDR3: CASSFAGLGGVYEQYF. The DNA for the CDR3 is TGTGCCAGCAGTTTCGCCGGACTAGGGGGAGTGTACGAGCAGTACTTC.

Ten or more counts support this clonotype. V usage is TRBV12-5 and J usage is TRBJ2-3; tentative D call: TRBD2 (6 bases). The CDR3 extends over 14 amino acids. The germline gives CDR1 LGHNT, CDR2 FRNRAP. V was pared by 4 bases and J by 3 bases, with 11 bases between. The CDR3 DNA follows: TGTGCTAGTGGTTCATGGACTAAAACAGATACGCAGTATTTT. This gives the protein CASGSWTKTDTQYF. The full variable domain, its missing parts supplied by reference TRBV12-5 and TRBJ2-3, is DARVTQTPRHKVTEMGQEVTMRCQPILGHNTVFWYRQTMMQGLELLAYFRNRAPLDDSGMPKDRFSAEMPDATLATLKIQPSEPRDSAVYFCASGSWTKTDTQYFGPGTRLTVL.

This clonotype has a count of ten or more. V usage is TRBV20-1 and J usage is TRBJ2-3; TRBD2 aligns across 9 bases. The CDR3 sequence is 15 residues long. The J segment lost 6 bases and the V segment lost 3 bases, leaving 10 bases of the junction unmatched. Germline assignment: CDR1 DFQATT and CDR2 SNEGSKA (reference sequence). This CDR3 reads CSARQGGGATDTQYF. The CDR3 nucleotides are TGCAGTGCTAGGCAGGGCGGGGGGGCCACCGATACGCAGTATTTT.

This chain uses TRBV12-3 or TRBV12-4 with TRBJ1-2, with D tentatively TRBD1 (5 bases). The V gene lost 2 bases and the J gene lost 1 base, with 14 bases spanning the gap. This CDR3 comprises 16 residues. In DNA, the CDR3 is TGTGCCAGCAGTTTATTTGCGGGGGTGGTTAACTATGGCTACACCTTC. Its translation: CASSLFAGVVNYGYTF.

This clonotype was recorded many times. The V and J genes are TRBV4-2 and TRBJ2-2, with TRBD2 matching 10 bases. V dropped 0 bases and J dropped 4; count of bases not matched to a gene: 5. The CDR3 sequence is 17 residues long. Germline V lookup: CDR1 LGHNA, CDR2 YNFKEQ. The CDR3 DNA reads TGTGCCAGCAGCCAAGATCTCACTAGCGGGGTCACCGGGGAGCTGTTTTTT. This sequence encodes CASSQDLTSGVTGELFF.

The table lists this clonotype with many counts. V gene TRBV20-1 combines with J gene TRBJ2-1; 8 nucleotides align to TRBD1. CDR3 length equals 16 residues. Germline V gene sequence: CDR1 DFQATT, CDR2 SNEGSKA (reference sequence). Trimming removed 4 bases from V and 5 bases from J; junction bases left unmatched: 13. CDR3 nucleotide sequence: TGCAGTGCTACTGGCCACAGGGGGTGGGCAAACAATGAGCAGTTCTTC. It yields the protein CSATGHRGWANNEQFF.

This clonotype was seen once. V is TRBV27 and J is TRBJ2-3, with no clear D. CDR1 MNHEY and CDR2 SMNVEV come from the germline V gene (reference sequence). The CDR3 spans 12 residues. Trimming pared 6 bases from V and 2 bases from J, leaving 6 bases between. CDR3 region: CASRRFTDTQYF. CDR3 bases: TGTGCCAGCAGGAGGTTCACAGATACGCAGTATTTT.

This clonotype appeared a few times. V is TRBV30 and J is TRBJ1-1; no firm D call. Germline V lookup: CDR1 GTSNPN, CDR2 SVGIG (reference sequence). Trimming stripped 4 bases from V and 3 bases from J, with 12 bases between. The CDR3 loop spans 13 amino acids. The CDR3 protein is CAWTRGRDTEAFF. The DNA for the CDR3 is TGTGCCTGGACGCGGGGAAGGGACACTGAAGCTTTCTTT.

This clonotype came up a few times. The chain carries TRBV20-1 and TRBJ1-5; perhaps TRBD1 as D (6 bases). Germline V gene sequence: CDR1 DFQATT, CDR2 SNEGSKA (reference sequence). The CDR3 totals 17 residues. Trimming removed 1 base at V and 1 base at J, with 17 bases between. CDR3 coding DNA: TGCAGTGCTAGAGGTGGGCAGGGGACGGTAAGCAATCAGCCCCAGCATTTT. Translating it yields CSARGGQGTVSNQPQHF.

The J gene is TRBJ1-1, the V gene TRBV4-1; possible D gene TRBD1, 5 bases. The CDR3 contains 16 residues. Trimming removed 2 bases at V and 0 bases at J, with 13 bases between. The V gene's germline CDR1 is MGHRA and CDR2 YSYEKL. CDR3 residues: CASSQPRGGMNTEAFF. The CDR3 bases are TGCGCCAGCAGCCAACCACGCGGGGGAATGAACACTGAAGCTTTCTTT.

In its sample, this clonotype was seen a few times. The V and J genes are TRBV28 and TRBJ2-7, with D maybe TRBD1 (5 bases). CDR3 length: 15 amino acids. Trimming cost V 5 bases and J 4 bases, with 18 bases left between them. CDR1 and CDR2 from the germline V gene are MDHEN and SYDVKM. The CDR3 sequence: CASSPEVGRAYEQYF. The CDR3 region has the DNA TGTGCCAGCAGTCCCGAGGTGGGGCGCGCGTACGAGCAGTACTTC.

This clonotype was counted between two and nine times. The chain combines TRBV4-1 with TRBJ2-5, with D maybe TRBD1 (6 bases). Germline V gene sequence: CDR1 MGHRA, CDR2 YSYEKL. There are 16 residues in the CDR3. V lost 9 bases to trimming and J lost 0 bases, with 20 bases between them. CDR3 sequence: CASSTGSAPNQETQYF. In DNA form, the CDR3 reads TGCGCCAGTTCGACAGGTAGCGCCCCTAACCAAGAGACCCAGTACTTC.

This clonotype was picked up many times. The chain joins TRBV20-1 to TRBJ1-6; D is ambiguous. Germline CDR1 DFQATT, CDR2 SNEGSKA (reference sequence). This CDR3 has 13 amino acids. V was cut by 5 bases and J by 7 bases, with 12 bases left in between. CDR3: CSAERVENSPLHF. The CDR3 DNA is TGCAGTGCTGAGAGGGTTGAGAATTCACCCCTCCACTTT.

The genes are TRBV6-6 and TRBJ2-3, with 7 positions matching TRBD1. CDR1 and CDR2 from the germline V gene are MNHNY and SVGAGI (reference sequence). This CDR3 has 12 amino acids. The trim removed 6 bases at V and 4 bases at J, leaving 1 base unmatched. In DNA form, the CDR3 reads TGTGCCAGCAGGACAGGGTCAGATACGCAGTATTTT. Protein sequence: CASRTGSDTQYF.

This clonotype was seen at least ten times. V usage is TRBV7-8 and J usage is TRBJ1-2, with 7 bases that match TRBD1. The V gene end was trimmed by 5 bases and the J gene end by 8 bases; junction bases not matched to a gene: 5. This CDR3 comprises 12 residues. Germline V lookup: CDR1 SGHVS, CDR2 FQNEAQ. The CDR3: CASSPTGIGYTF. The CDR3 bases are TGTGCCAGCAGCCCGACAGGGATCGGCTACACCTTC. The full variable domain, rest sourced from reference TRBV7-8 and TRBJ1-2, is GAGVSQSPRYKVAKRGQDVALRCDPISGHVSLFWYQQALGQGPEFLTYFQNEAQLDKSGLPSDRFFAERPEGSVSTLKIQRTQQEDSAVYLCASSPTGIGYTFGSGTRLTVV.

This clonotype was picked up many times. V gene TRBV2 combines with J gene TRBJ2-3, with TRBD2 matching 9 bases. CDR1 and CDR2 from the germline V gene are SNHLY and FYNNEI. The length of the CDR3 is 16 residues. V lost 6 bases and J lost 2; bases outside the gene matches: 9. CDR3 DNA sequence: TGTGCCAGCAGAGATGGGACTAGCATCAACACAGATACGCAGTATTTT. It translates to CASRDGTSINTDTQYF.